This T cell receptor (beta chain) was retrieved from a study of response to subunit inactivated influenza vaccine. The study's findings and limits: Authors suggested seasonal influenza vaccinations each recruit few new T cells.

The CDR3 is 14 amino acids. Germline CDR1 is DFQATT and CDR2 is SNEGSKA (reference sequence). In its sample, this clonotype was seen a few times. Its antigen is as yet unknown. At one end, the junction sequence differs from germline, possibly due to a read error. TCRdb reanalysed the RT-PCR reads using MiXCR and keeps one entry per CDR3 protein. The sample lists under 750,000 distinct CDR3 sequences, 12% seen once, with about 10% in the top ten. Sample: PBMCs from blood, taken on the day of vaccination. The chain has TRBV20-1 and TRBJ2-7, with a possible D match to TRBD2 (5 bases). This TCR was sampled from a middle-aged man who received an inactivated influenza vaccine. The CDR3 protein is CSARGLAIPDEQYF. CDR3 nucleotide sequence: TGCAGTGCGAGAGGCCTAGCTATACCTGACGAGCAGTACTTC.